Described below is a single T cell receptor beta chain sequence and its context. Germline V gene sequence: CDR1 SGHVS, CDR2 FQNEAQ. V shed 4 bases and J shed 0 bases, with 12 bases lying between them. The CDR3 loop spans 15 amino acids. In the original processing: For nucleated cells, counts were estimated from reference gene primer amplification. Repertoires were generated with immunoSEQ multiplex PCR, while TCRdb's copy carries only in-frame clones and drops some. V and J calls and clone size are given by that table; D and trimming were obtained from the DNA. The top ten hold over 40% of the sample, which has around 12,000 clones, about 80% seen once. The data were taken from a study of blood T cell repertoires in COVID-19. Study-level background: Acute and convalescent COVID-19 specimens originated in the United States, Italy and Spain. T cells, B-cell-depleted T cells, or PBMCs provided the cDNA or gDNA that served as material.

The chain uses TRBV7-8 and TRBJ1-1; weak D call: TRBD1 (6 bases). The sample was peripheral blood. This TCR came from a woman aged 80 or older with acute or convalescent COVID-19. The CDR3 nucleotides read TGTGCCAGCAGCTCCTACAGGGCCATGAACACTGAAGCTTTCTTT. Its translation is CASSSYRAMNTEAFF.